A selection of T cell receptor beta chains follows, all from one sample in a study of T cell repertoires in cytomegalovirus infection. TCRdb re-derived calls from the reads in MiXCR, one entry per CDR3 protein. The sample carries under 150,000 distinct CDR3 sequences, roughly 9% recorded once. Sequences were obtained from PBMCs. These receptors all come from a human donor in good health (CMV status not recorded). Some clones in this sample may be carry-over from other donors' samples. The conserved cysteine and the conserved F or W are not part of the CDR3 here.

>TRBJ2-1|TRBV27|16
ASSSSRQRLSSYNEQF
>TRBJ2-1|TRBV20-1|14
SARAVGRGSYNEQF
>TRBJ2-5|TRBV11-2|11
ASSSGRQETQY
>TRBJ1-1|TRBV10-1|11
ASSDRGGDEAF
>TRBJ1-1|TRBV20-1|11
SAHEDEYTEAF
>TRBJ2-1|TRBV7-8|14
ASSLSIRTSNNEQF
>TRBJ1-5|TRBV7-2|12
ASSPRDWAGPQH
>TRBJ2-1|TRBV20-1|13
SARDLAGSYNEQF
>TRBJ1-2|TRBV28|11
ASSSGTAYGYT
>TRBJ1-6|TRBV25-1|13
ASSDFNSYNSPLH
>TRBJ2-1|TRBV11-2|15
ASSLGRGARSYNEQF
>TRBJ1-5|TRBV20-1|12
SAISGEGNQPQH
>TRBJ2-1|TRBV12-3/TRBV12-4|12
ASSSTRDGNEQF
>TRBJ2-3|TRBV5-1|12
ASSSLSSPDTQY
>TRBJ2-5|TRBV29-1|8
SAGHETQY
>TRBJ2-6|TRBV28|14
ASTPWSESGANVLT
>TRBJ1-1|TRBV7-2|11
ASSSGRAGLAF
>TRBJ2-1|TRBV5-1|10
ASSLFNNEQF
>TRBJ1-1|TRBV6-5|13
ASSSGSRGQTEAF
>TRBJ1-5|TRBV7-2|14
ASSFDRGGSNQPQH
>TRBJ1-1|TRBV28|11
ASSLSGGGKAF
>TRBJ1-6|TRBV14|15
ASSQQGTSSYNSPLH
>TRBJ2-2|TRBV2|14
ASSEMVGILTGELF
>TRBJ1-6|TRBV2|18
ASSRSINGGGSSYNSPLH
>TRBJ1-1|TRBV6-5|14
ASSSLLTRDRNEAF
>TRBJ2-5|TRBV7-6|14
ASSLGQGVGQETQY
>TRBJ1-5|TRBV28|14
ASSSLQGAGNQPQH
>TRBJ2-3|TRBV4-1|10
ASSQALDTQY
>TRBJ1-6|TRBV12-3/TRBV12-4|11
ASSLTEASPLH
>TRBJ1-1|TRBV20-1|13
SARDLGQGDTEAF
>TRBJ2-1|TRBV5-1|12
ASSLQGRNDEQF
>TRBJ1-6|TRBV28|14
ASSLLSGSIHSPLH
>TRBJ2-1|TRBV2|15
ASKRLDITSGGNEQF
>TRBJ2-1|TRBV7-9|14
ASSLEERGGLDEQF
>TRBJ1-5|TRBV12-3/TRBV12-4|12
ASSFPGYNQPQH
>TRBJ1-1|TRBV11-2|10
ASSRGSTEAF
>TRBJ2-4|TRBV12-3/TRBV12-4|12
ASTRAPNANIQY
>TRBJ2-4|TRBV19|13
ASSLDTSAKNIQY
>TRBJ1-3|TRBV29-1|11
SVGQGAGNTIY
>TRBJ1-1|TRBV7-2|14
ASSLAPGHTNTEAF
>TRBJ1-1|TRBV7-9|11
ASSFKVNTEAF
>TRBJ2-3|TRBV7-2|16
ASSSRVGSGGGTDTQY
>TRBJ2-2|TRBV28|12
ASSLGVGTGELF
>TRBJ2-5|TRBV7-2|11
ASASGWQVAQY
>TRBJ2-1|TRBV19|12
ATTVGGSYNEQF
>TRBJ1-1|TRBV20-1|14
SARDIGNIRNTEAF
>TRBJ1-4|TRBV2|11
ASTGTAGEKLF
>TRBJ2-3|TRBV28|14
ASSTPSGGLSDTQY
>TRBJ2-1|TRBV6-1|14
ASSYTSGSSYNEQF
>TRBJ2-5|TRBV20-1|12
SARLRTYQETQY
>TRBJ2-3|TRBV2|12
ASSEGLGTDTQY
>TRBJ1-1|TRBV7-2|13
ASSSRTGVNTEAF